This TCR beta chain is from a study of blood T cell repertoires in COVID-19. Per germline, CDR1 SGHTA and CDR2 FQGNSA. This CDR3 has 16 residues. V gave up 11 bases and J gave up 0 bases; unmatched junction bases: 10. Only in-frame clones appear in the TCRdb table, and some are missing; sequencing was by immunoSEQ multiplex PCR. Counted here are 120,000 or so clones, around 80% occurring once; the ten biggest clones make up around 5.6%. V usage is TRBV7-2 and J usage is TRBJ2-3, with 11 positions matching TRBD2. The sequence was collected from an elderly man with active or convalescent COVID-19. Sequenced material: peripheral blood. The CDR3 is CAGRGGLAESTDTQYF. Written as DNA, the CDR3 is TGTGCCGGGAGGGGGGGACTAGCGGAAAGCACAGATACGCAGTATTTT.